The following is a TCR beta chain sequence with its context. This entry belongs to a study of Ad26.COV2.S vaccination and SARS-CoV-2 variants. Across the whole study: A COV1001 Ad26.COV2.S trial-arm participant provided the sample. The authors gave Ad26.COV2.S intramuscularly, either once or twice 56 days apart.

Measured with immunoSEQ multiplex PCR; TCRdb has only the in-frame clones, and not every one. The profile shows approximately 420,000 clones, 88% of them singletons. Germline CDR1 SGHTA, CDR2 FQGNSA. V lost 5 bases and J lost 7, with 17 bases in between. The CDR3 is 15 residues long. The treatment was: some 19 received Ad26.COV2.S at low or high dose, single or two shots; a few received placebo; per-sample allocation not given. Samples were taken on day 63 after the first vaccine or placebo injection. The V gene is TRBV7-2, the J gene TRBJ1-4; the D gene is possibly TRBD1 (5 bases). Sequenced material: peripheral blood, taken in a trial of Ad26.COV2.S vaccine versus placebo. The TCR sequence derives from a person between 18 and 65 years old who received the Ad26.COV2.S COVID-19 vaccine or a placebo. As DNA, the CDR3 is TGTGCCAGCAGCCCCCCCCTGGGGAGGGGTGAAAAACTGTTTTTT. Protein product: CASSPPLGRGEKLFF.